The rows below give T cell receptor beta chains drawn from one sample of a study of blood T cell repertoires in COVID-19. The data were produced by immunoSEQ multiplex PCR, yet TCRdb's version contains in-frame clones alone and is incomplete. The repertoire holds about 170,000 clones, with about 80% as singletons. Sequenced input: PBMCs or T cells enriched from blood (not recorded which). The receptors were sampled from a woman aged 70-85 years in a cohort exposed to, infected with or recovered from COVID-19 (not recorded which). The CDR3 runs from the conserved cysteine through the conserved F or W. A D gene is named only where the DNA matches it firmly. Size tells how often a clone was seen (once, few, many) or the class of an expanded clone, and some rows leave it out.

TRBD2,TRBJ2-2,TRBV28,NA,TGTGCCAGCAGTTTATTAGGACTAGCGGCGAACACCGGGGAGCTGTTTTTT,CASSLLGLAANTGELFF
TRBD1,TRBJ2-1,TRBV7-9,NA,TGTGCCAGCAGCTTAGGAACAGGGGCACGCAATGAGCAGTTCTTC,CASSLGTGARNEQFF
TRBD1,TRBJ1-2,TRBV27,NA,TGTGCCAGCAGTCCAAACCGACAGGGTGGGTCTCTCTATGGCTACACCTTC,CASSPNRQGGSLYGYTF
TRBD2,TRBJ2-1,TRBV4-1,few,TGCGCCAGCAGCCAAGATTCTAGCGGCTACAATGAGCAGTTCTTC,CASSQDSSGYNEQFF
TRBD2,TRBJ2-7,TRBV3-1/TRBV3-2,NA,TGTGCCAGCAGCCAAGATAGGTCTAGCGGATCCTACGAGCAGTACTTC,CASSQDRSSGSYEQYF
TRBD2,TRBJ2-3,TRBV5-4,NA,TGTGCCAGCAGCTTTAGCGGGTCTAGCACAGATACGCAGTATTTT,CASSFSGSSTDTQYF
NA,TRBJ2-3,TRBV9,NA,TGTGCCAGCAGCGTAGAGCCCAGGGGAAGCACAGATACGCAGTATTTT,CASSVEPRGSTDTQYF
NA,TRBJ1-5,TRBV24-1,NA,TGTGCCACCAGTGTCTCGGGTGAAGGCGCTCAGCCCCAGCATTTT,CATSVSGEGAQPQHF
TRBD2,TRBJ2-4,TRBV7-9,NA,TGTGCCAGCAGCTTAGACACGGGAGGGGTGAACATTCAGTACTTC,CASSLDTGGVNIQYF
NA,TRBJ2-3,TRBV13,NA,TGTGCCAGCAGCCGCCGGGACTTTGCTACAGATACGCAGTATTTT,CASSRRDFATDTQYF
TRBD1,TRBJ1-1,TRBV6-5,NA,TGTGCCAGCAGTCCTCCCGGGACAGGGGTACGAGCTTTCTTT,CASSPPGTGVRAFF
NA,TRBJ1-1,TRBV5-1,NA,TGCGCCAGCAGCTCGGACCCCCGGGGGTGGGAAGCTTTCTTT,CASSSDPRGWEAFF
TRBD1,TRBJ1-2,TRBV19,NA,TGTGCCAGTCTTTGGACAGGGGGAATCTATGGCTACACCTTC,CASLWTGGIYGYTF
TRBD2,TRBJ2-1,TRBV9,many,TGTGCCAGCAGCGTAGCTGGGACGGGAGGGCAGAATGAGCAGTTCTTC,CASSVAGTGGQNEQFF
TRBD1,TRBJ2-7,TRBV5-1,NA,TGCGCCAGCACGGGGGGACAGGGGTCCTACGAGCAGTACTTC,CASTGGQGSYEQYF
NA,TRBJ2-1,TRBV6-6,once,TGTGCCAGCAGGCGGCGGCTCCGGAACAATGAGCAGTTCTTC,CASRRRLRNNEQFF
NA,TRBJ2-3,TRBV10-3,NA,TGTGCCATCAGTGAGTCAACCGGGACAGATACGCAGTATTTT,CAISESTGTDTQYF
NA,TRBJ2-1,TRBV5-1,NA,TGCGCCAGCCGGACCCTAGCGGTAGGGGGGGATGAGCAGTTCTTC,CASRTLAVGGDEQFF
TRBD1,TRBJ2-5,TRBV11-1,NA,TGTGCCAGCAGCCGGGACAGGGTTGTTTCGGAGACCCAGTACTTC,CASSRDRVVSETQYF
TRBD2,TRBJ2-2,TRBV6-5,few,TGTGCCGGGAGGGACGGGGTCACCGGGGAGCTGTTTTTT,CAGRDGVTGELFF
TRBD2,TRBJ2-6,TRBV7-2,NA,TGTGCCAGCAGCTTACTTGGCGGGGGGGCTGGGGCCAACGTCCTGACTTTC,CASSLLGGGAGANVLTF
TRBD2,TRBJ2-3,TRBV30,NA,TGTGCCTGGATTAGCGGGAGCGCAGATACGCAGTATTTT,CAWISGSADTQYF
NA,TRBJ1-1,TRBV10-3,NA,TGTGCCATCAGGCCCGCCACACAGGGCGGAATCACTGAAGCTTTCTTT,CAIRPATQGGITEAFF
NA,TRBJ2-1,TRBV9,NA,TGTGCCAGCAGCGTAGAACCCCGGGACATTTTGCAGTTCTTC,CASSVEPRDILQFF
NA,TRBJ1-1,TRBV7-2,NA,TGTGCCAGCAGCTTACAACAGAGTAACACTGAAGCTTTCTTT,CASSLQQSNTEAFF